This T cell receptor (beta chain) is drawn from a study of shared clonotypes between healthy human individuals (dated by TCRdb to between 2020 and 2021). For the study in its entirety: The cohort included a few men and two women between 18 and 49 years of age. Per donor, three plates each were used for CD4 naive and CD4 memory, two for CD8 naive, and one for CD8 memory. To estimate repertoire size and how much clonotype sharing occurs between individuals, the study deeply sequenced the blood TCR repertoires of roughly 5 healthy adults. Libraries were prepared and TCR repertoires were sequenced by different laboratories using diverse techniques, in order to increase sequencing depth and limit assay-specific biases. Between about 0.94 and 8.9 billion PBMCs per donor were obtained by leukapheresis.

Turning to this clone: This clone's antigen is unknown. There are no base qualities to consult, and no much larger clone falls within one base.

Using the deep immunoSEQ assay, TCR CDR3 regions were amplified from genomic DNA by multiplex PCR. Genomic DNA extracted from each cell subset was distributed evenly over all wells of several immunoSEQ 96-well plates, and each plate served as one replicate. Each replicate PCR for sorted subsets received roughly 0.2 ug genomic DNA, equal to roughly 29,000 T cell genomes. Purified libraries were measured with a Qubit 3.0 fluorometer, size-checked on a Bioanalyzer 2100, and measured again with the KAPA Library Quantification kit. A separate single-read 150-cycle Illumina NextSeq 550 flow cell was used to sequence each immunoSEQ 96-well plate. Under the source paper's analysis protocol: Because the immunoSEQ output included only junctional sequences and no quality scores, the filtering could not be the same as the filtering used for full-length reads. Sequences were annotated with PyIR, a Python wrapper for IgBLAST v1.9, and V/J genes and CDR3 were assigned using IMGT germline references. Reads were removed for weak V/J assignments (E-value above 1e-6), missing CDR3, stop codons, out-of-frame junctions, or ambiguous translated residues. V3J clonotypes were defined by identical inferred V gene, J gene, and CDR3 amino acid sequence. Percentage overlap between repertoires was computed as shared unique clonotypes divided by the size of the smaller repertoire. Repertoire richness was assessed with RTK rarefaction, the Chao1 estimator, and Recon v2.1 estimates of unobserved clonotypes. For all TCRbeta clonotypes obtained by the gDNA method from several donors, generation probabilities were computed with OLGA. Not all clones reach the TCRdb copy of this immuneACCESS table, which keeps in-frame sequences only. Checked studies attribute under half of the gap to unresolved V genes and leave the rest unexplained. The V and J calls and clone size are taken from that table; D and trimming were inferred from the DNA. The sample table holds about 2,200,000 clones, of which 85% to 95% were seen once. The ten largest clones capture 1.7% of the sample.

For the CD8 naive samples, CD45RO-negative cells were positively selected for CCR7, yielding a CD45RA+CCR7+ population from which TemRA cells were excluded. The donors were healthy, HIV-negative adults who had no recently reported acute infections or vaccinations. All donors were Caucasian adults living in Nashville, Tennessee, USA. After blood collection by leukapheresis, PBMCs were isolated using Ficoll-Histopaque density gradient centrifugation and then cryopreserved in the vapor phase of liquid nitrogen. Analytical flow cytometry was used to check the purity and quantity of each magnetically sorted T cell population. Genomic DNA was isolated from each sorted fraction and quantified by UV absorbance on a Nanodrop 2000c. Beyond this particular receptor, the publication reports: Across a handful of donors, roughly 5% of naive CD4, approximately 3.6% of naive CD8, about 2.3% of memory CD4, and approximately 0.4% of memory CD8 clonotypes were shared. Naive subsets generally had larger estimated clonotype richness than memory subsets did. The small number of donors limited the genetic and exposure-history diversity represented. Clonotypes shared by all four sorted-subset donors showed higher generation probabilities than non-shared clonotypes. Incomplete sequencing was indicated by rarefaction of sorted-subset datasets, despite the large sequencing depth. Pairwise subsampling indicated that sequencing depth was expected to affect the degree of clonotype sharing among donors. Sampling was restricted to blood, and TCR repertoires in tissues likely differ from the TCR repertoires found in blood.

For CDR1 and CDR2, the germline V gene lists SQVTM and ANQGSEA. Unmatched junction bases come to 12, with V trimmed by 7 bases and J by 3 bases. Including the terminal cysteine and phenylalanine, the CDR3 comprises 15 residues. Just the 45-base CDR3 DNA is kept, in frame starting at base 1. The receptor comes from a man aged 18 to 35 in good health. Some clones in this sample may be carry-over from other donors' samples. Sequencing was performed on naive CD8+ T cells from PBMCs. This specimen's cell subset or site label, interpreted: CD45RA+CCR7+. The V gene is TRBV29-1 and the J gene is TRBJ2-5; TRBD2 matches 9 bases in the middle. The encoded CDR3 is CSASGTSIPKETQYF. The sequenced DNA: TGCAGCGCCTCCGGGACTAGCATTCCCAAAGAGACCCAGTACTTC.